A few counts support the clone carrying this T cell receptor beta chain. Researchers prepared the TCRbeta library using unique molecular identifiers, the study reports. TCRdb used MiXCR to reprocess the PCR reads, holding one entry per CDR3 protein. In the table there are about 640,000 distinct CDR3 sequences, around a sixth of which are singletons. This CDR3 spans 14 amino acids. Trimming pared 5 bases from V and 5 bases from J, leaving 12 bases between. Germline CDR1 and CDR2: SGHTA and FQGNSA. This specimen belongs to a study of T-cell reconstitution after alpha-beta-depleted transplantation in children.

This chain uses TRBV7-2 with TRBJ1-4; D is undetermined. The sequenced sample was PBMCs from the stem cell graft donor, obtained from the stem cell graft. The receptor was isolated from a human donor who donated a stem cell graft to a child with acute myeloid leukemia. The DNA for the CDR3 is TGTGCCAGCAGCCCACGATTTAACAATGAAAAACTGTTTTTT. Translating it yields CASSPRFNNEKLFF.